The clone carrying this T cell receptor (beta chain) was counted a few times. Unique molecular identifiers were affixed to single, distinct cDNA molecules. TCRdb ran MiXCR on the 5' RACE reads and lists one entry per CDR3 protein. The sample has around 37,000 distinct CDR3 sequences, approximately 9.2% seen once. Trimming took 2 bases from V and 6 from J; bases not matched to a gene: 6. Germline-derived CDR1 and CDR2 are LNHDA and SQIVND (reference sequence). This CDR3 has 14 amino acids. The data originate from a study of early T cells in non-severe SARS-CoV-2 infection. Study in general: Chains stayed unpaired after sequencing of bulk RNA from unsorted whole blood.

The clonotype originates from an adult who was a healthcare worker with PCR-confirmed SARS-CoV-2 infection or an uninfected control (not recorded which). The chain couples TRBV19 to TRBJ2-7, with 8 nucleotides matching TRBD1. Sequenced material: whole blood. CDR3: CASSISDRGGEQYF. CDR3 in DNA: TGTGCCAGTAGTATATCTGACAGGGGCGGCGAGCAGTACTTC.